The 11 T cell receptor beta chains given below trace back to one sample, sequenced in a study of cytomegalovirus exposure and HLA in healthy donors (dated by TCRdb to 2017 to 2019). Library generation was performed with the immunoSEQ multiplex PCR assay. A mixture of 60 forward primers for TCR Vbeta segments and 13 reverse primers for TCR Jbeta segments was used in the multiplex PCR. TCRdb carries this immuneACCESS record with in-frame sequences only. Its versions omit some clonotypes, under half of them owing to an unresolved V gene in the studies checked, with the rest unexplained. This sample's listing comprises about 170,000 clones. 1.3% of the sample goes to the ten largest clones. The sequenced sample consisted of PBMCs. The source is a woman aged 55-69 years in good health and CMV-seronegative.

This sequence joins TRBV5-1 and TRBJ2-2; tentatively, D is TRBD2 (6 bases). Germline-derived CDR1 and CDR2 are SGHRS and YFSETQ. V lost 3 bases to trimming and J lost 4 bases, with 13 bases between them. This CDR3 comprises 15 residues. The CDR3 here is CASSSQGGITGELFF. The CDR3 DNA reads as TGCGCCAGCAGCTCCCAGGGAGGTATCACCGGGGAGCTGTTTTTT.

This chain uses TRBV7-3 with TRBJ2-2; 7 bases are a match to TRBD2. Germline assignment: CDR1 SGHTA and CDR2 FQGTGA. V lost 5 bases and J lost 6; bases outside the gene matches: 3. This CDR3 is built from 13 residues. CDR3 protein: CASSLGLAGELFF. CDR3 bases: TGTGCCAGCAGCCTAGGACTAGCCGGGGAGCTGTTTTTT.

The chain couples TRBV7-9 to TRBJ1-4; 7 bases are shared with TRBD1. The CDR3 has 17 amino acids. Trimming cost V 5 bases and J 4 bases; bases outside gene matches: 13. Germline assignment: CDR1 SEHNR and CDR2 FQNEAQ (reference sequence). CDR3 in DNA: TGTGCCAGCAGCCTGGGAGGCTCCGGACAGGTTAATGAAAAACTGTTTTTT. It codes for CASSLGGSGQVNEKLFF.

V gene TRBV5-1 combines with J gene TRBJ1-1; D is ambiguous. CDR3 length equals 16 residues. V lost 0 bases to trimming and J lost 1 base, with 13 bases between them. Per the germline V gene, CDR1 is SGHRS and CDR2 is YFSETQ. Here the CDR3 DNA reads TGCGCCAGCAGCTTGGCCGGGAGGACGGCGAACACTGAAGCTTTCTTT. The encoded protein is CASSLAGRTANTEAFF.

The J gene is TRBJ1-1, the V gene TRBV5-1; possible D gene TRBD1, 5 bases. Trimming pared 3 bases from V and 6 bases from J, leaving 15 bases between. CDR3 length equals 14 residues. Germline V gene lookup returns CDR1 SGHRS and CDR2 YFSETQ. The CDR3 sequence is CASSSDSTVPEAFF. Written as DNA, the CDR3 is TGCGCCAGCAGCTCTGACAGTACAGTTCCTGAAGCTTTCTTT.

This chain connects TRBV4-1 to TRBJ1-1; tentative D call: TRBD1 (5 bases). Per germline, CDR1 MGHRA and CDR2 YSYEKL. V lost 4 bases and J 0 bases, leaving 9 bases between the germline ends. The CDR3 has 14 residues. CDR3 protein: CASSPRQMNTEAFF. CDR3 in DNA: TGCGCCAGCAGCCCCAGACAGATGAACACTGAAGCTTTCTTT.

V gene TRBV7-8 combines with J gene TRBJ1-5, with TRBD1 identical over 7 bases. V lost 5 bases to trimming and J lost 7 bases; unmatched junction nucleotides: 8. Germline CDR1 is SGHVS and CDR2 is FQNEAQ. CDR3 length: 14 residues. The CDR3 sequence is CASSPDRAGQPQHF. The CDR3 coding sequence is TGTGCCAGCAGCCCAGACAGGGCCGGACAGCCCCAGCATTTT. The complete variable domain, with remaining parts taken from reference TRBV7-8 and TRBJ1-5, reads GAGVSQSPRYKVAKRGQDVALRCDPISGHVSLFWYQQALGQGPEFLTYFQNEAQLDKSGLPSDRFFAERPEGSVSTLKIQRTQQEDSAVYLCASSPDRAGQPQHFGDGTRLSIL.

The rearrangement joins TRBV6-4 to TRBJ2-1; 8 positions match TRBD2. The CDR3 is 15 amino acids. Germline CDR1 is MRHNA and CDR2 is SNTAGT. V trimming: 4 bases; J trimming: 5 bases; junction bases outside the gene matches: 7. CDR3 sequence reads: CASSARAGEHNEQFF. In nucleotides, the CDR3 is TGTGCCAGCAGTGCGCGAGCGGGGGAACACAATGAGCAGTTCTTC.

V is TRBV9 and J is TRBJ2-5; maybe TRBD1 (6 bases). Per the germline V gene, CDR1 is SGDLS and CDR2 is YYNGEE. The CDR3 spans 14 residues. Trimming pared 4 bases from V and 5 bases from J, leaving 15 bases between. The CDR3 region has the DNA TGTGCCAGCAGCCCGAGAACAGGGACGGAGACCCAGTACTTC. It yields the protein CASSPRTGTETQYF.

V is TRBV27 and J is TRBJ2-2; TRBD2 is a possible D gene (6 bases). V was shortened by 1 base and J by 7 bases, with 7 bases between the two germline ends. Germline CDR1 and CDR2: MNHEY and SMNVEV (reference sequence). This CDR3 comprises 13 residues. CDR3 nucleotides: TGTGCCAGCAGTTTATGGGGGGACGGGGAGCTGTTTTTT. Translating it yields CASSLWGDGELFF.

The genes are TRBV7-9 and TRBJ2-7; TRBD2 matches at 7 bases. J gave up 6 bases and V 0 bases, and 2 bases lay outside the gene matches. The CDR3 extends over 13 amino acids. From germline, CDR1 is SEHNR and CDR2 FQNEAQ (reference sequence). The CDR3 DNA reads TGTGCCAGCAGCTTAGCGGGAGGGATCGAGCAGTACTTC. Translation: CASSLAGGIEQYF.